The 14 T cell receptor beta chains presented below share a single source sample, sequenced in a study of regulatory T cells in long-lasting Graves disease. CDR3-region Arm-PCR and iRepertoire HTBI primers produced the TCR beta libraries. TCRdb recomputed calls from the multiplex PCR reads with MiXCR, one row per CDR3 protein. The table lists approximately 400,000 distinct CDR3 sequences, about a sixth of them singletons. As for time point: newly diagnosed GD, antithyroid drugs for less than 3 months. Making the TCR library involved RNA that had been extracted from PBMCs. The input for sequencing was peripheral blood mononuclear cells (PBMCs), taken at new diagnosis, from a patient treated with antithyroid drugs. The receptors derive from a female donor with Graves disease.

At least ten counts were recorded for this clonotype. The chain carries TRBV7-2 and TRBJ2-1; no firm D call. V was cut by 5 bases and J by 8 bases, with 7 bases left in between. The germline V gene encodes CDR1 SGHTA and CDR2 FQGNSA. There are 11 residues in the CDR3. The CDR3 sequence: CASSPRHEQFF. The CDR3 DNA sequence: TGTGCCAGCAGCCCCCGACATGAGCAGTTCTTC.

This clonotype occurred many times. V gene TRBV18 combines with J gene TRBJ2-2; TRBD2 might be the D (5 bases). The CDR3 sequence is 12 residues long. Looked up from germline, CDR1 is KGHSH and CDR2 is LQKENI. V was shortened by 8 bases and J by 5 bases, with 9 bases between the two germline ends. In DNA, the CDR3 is TGTGCCAGCAGCCCGGGGACCGGGGAGCTGTTTTTT. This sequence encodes CASSPGTGELFF.

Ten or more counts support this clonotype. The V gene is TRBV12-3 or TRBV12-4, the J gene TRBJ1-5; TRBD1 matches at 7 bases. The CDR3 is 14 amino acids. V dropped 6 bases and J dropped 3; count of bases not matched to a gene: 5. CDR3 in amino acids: CASSVDRLNQPQHF. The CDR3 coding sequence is TGTGCCAGCAGCGTGGACAGGCTCAATCAGCCCCAGCATTTT.

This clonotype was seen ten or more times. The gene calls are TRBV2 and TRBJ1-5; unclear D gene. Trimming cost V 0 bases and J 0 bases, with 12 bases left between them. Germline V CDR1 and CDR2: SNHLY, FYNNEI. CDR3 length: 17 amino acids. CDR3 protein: CASSEAAAVHSNQPQHF. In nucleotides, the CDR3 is TGTGCCAGCAGTGAAGCAGCCGCAGTACATAGCAATCAGCCCCAGCATTTT.

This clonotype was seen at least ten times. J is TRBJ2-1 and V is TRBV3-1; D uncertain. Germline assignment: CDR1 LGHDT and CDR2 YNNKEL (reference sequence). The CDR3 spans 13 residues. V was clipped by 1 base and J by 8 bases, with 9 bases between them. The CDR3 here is CASSQVSEHEQFF. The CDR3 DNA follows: TGTGCCAGCAGCCAAGTTTCCGAGCATGAGCAGTTCTTC.

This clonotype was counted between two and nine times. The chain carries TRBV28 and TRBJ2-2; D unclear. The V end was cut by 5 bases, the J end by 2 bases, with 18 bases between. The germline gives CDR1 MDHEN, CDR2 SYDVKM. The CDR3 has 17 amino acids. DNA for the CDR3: TGTGCCAGCAGTATGGGGTTTCAGGACCGAAACACCGGGGAGCTGTTTTTT. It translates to CASSMGFQDRNTGELFF.

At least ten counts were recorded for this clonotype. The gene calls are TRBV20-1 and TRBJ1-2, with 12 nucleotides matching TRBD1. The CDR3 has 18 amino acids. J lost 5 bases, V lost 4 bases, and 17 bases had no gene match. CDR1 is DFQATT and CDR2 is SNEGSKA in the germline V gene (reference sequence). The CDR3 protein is CSANPLPGQGAEGYGYTF. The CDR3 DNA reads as TGCAGTGCTAACCCGCTACCGGGACAGGGGGCAGAAGGGTATGGCTACACCTTC.

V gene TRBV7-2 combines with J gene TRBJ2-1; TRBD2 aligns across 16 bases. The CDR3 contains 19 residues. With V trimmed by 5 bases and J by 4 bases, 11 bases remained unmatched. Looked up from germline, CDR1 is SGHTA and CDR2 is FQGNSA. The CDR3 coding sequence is TGTGCCAGCAGCGCCCCGGGACTAGCGGGAGGGATGTCGTACAATGAGCAGTTCTTC. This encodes CASSAPGLAGGMSYNEQFF.

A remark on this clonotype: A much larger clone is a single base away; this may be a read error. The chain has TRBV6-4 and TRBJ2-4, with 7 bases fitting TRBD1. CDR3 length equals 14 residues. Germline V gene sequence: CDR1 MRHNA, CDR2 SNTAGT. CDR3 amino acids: CASSYSWQGDEQYF. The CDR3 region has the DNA TGTGCCAGCAGTTACTCGTGGCAGGGGGATGAGCAGTACTTC.

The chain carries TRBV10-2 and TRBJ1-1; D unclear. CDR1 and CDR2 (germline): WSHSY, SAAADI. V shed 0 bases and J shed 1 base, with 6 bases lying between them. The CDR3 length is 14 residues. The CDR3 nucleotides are TGCGCCAGCAGTGAGTCAAGAGGGAACACTGAAGCTTTCTTT. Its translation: CASSESRGNTEAFF.

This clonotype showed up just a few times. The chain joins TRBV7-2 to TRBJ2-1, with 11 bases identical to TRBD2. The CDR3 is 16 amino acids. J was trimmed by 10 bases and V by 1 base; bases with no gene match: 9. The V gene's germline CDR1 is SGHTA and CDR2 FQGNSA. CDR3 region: CASSLVLAGGPSEQFF. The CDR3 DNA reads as TGTGCCAGCAGCTTAGTCTTAGCGGGAGGGCCGTCCGAGCAGTTCTTC.

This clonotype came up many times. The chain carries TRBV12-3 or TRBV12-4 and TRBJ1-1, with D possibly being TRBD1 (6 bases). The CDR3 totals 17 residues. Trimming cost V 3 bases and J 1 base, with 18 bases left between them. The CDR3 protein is CASSFFGGAWRNTEAFF. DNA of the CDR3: TGTGCCAGCAGTTTTTTCGGGGGCGCGTGGAGGAACACTGAAGCTTTCTTT.

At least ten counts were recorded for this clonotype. The CDR3 DNA is TGCAGCACCGGACAGGGGATTGGTGGCTACACCTTC. As protein: CSTGQGIGGYTF. The chain couples TRBV29-1 to TRBJ1-2, with 9 bases aligning to TRBD1. The CDR3 sequence is 12 residues long. V lost 8 bases and J lost 7; bases outside the gene matches: 8. Looked up from germline, CDR1 is SQVTM and CDR2 is ANQGSEA.

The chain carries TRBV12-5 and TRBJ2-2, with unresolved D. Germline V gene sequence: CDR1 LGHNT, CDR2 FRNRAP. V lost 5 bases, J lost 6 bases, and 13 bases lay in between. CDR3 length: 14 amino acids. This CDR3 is CASGPLGWSGELFF. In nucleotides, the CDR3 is TGTGCTAGTGGTCCCCTCGGTTGGTCCGGGGAGCTGTTTTTT. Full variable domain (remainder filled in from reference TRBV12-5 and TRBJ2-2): DARVTQTPRHKVTEMGQEVTMRCQPILGHNTVFWYRQTMMQGLELLAYFRNRAPLDDSGMPKDRFSAEMPDATLATLKIQPSEPRDSAVYFCASGPLGWSGELFFGEGSRLTVL.